The present T cell receptor (beta chain) was sequenced within a study of blood T cell repertoires in COVID-19. In the authors' workflow: Amplification of reference gene primers provided the estimated nucleated cell counts. Repertoires were generated with immunoSEQ multiplex PCR, while TCRdb's copy carries only in-frame clones and drops some. That table gives V, J and clone size, and the DNA gave D and trimming. Seen here are around 170,000 clones, around four fifths observed once, and the top ten hold approximately 8.4%. V lost 4 bases and J 6 bases, leaving 15 bases between the germline ends. The germline CDR1 and CDR2 sequences are LNHDA and SQIVND (reference sequence). The CDR3 is 14 amino acids.

The V and J genes are TRBV19 and TRBJ1-1; D remains ambiguous. Sequencing was carried out using PBMCs or T cells enriched from blood (not recorded which). The origin of this receptor is a woman in her forties or fifties who had recovered from COVID-19. The CDR3 nucleotides read TGTGCCAGTAGTAAACGGGGAGGTAGCGCTGAAGCTTTCTTT. It yields the protein CASSKRGGSAEAFF. Together with reference TRBV19 and TRBJ1-1, the CDR3 gives the full variable domain: DGGITQSPKYLFRKEGQNVTLSCEQNLNHDAMYWYRQDPGQGLRLIYYSQIVNDFQKGDIAEGYSVSREKKESFPLTVTSAQKNPTAFYLCASSKRGGSAEAFFGQGTRLTVV.